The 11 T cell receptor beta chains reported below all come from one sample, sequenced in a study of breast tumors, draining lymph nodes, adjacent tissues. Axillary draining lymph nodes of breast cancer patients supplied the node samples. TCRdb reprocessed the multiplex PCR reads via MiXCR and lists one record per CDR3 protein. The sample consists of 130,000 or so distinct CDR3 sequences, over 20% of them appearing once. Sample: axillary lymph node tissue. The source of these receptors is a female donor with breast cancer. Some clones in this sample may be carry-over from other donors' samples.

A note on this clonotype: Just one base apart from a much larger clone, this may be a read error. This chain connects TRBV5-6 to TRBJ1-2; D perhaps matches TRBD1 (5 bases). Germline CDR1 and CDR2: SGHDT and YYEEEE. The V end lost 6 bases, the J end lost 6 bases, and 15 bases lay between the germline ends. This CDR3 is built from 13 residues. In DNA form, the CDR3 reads TGTGCCAGCAACTCCTATTGGGGGGATGGCTACACCTTC. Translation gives CASNSYWGDGYTF.

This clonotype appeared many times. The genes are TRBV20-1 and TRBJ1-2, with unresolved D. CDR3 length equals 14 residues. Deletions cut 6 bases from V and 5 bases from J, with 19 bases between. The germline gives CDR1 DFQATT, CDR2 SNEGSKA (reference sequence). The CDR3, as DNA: TGCAGTGCCATTCATCCGGGCCACTTTTATGGCTACACCTTC. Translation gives CSAIHPGHFYGYTF.

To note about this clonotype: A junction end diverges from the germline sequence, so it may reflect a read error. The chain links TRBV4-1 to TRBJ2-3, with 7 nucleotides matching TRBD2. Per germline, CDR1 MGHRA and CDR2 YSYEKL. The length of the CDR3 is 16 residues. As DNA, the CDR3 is TGCGCCAGCAGCCAAGACTTCGCGGGGGTGCAAGATACGCGGTATTTT. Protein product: CASSQDFAGVQDTRYF.

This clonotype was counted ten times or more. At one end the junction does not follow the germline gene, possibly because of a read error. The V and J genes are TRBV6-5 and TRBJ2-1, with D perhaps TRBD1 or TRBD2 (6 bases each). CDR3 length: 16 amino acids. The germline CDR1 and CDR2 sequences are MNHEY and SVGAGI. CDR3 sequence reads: CASNYEWGASWNEQFF. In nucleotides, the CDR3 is TGTGCCAGCAATTACGAGTGGGGGGCTTCATGGAATGAGCAGTTCTTC.

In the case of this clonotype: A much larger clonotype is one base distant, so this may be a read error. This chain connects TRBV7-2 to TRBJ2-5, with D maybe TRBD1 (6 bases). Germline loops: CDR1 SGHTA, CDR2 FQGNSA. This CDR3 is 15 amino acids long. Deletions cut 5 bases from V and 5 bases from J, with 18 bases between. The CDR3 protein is CASSLMLARGETQYF. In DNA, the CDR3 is TGTGCCAGCAGCCTAATGCTAGCAAGGGGGGAGACCCAGTACTTC.

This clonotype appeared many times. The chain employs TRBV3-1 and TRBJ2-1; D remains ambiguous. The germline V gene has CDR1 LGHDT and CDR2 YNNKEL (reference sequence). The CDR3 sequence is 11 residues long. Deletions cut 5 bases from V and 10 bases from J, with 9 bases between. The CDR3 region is CASSTQREQFF. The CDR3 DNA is TGTGCCAGCAGCACCCAACGCGAGCAGTTCTTC.

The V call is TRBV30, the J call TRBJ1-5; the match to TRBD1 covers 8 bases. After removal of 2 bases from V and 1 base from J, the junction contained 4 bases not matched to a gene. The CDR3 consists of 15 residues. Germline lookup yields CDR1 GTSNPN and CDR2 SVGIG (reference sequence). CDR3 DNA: TGTGCCTGGAGTTCCCGACAGGGGAGCAATCAGCCCCAGCATTTT. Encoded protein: CAWSSRQGSNQPQHF.

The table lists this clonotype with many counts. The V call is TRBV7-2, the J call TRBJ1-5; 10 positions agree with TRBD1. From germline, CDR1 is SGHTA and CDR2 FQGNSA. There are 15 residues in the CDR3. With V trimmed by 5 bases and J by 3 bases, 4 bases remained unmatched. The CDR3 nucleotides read TGTGCCAGCAGCCTCGGGACAGGGGCCAATCAGCCCCAGCATTTT. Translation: CASSLGTGANQPQHF.

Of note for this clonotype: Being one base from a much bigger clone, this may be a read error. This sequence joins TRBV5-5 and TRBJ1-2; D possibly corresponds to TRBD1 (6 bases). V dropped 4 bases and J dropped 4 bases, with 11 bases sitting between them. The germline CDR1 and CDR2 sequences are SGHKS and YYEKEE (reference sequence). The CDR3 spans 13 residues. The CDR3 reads CASSPGAGYGYTF. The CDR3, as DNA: TGTGCCAGCAGCCCGGGGGCAGGCTATGGCTACACCTTC.

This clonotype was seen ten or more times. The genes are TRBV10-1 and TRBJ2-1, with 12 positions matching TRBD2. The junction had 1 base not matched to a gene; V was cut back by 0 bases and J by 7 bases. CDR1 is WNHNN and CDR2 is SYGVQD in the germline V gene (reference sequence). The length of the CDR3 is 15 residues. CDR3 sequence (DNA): TGCGCCAGCAGTGAGTCCGGGACTAGCGGGAATGAGCAGTTCTTC. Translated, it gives CASSESGTSGNEQFF.

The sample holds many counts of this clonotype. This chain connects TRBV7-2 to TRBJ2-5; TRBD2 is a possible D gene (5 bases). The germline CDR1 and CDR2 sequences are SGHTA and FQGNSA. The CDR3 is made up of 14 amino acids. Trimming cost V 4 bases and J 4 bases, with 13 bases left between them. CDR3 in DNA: TGTGCCAGCAGCTACCTCCGGGGTGTAGAGACCCAGTACTTC. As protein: CASSYLRGVETQYF.